The 20 T cell receptor beta chains in this list originate from one sample, sequenced in a study of naive and memory T cell subsets. Antigens for these TCRs are unknown. An equimolar mix of two oligonucleotides served as the beta constant-region primer for TRBC1 and TRBC2. The ligated cDNA underwent four PCR rounds using SP2 and nested alpha and beta constant-region primers. TCRdb reprocessed the UMI-ligation and nested PCR reads with MiXCR, giving one entry per CDR3 protein. This table holds some 110,000 distinct CDR3 sequences, around 15% found once. Study-wide results and caveats: Especially in CD8 cells, naive repertoires contained a few larger clonotypes, possibly CD45RA-re-expressing memory cells.

Sequencing input: naive CD8+ T cells from blood. Receptor source: a human donor in good health.

The chain recombines TRBV28 with TRBJ1-2, with TRBD1 matching 8 bases. V trimming: 3 bases; J trimming: 4 bases; junction bases outside the gene matches: 10. Germline-derived CDR1 and CDR2 are MDHEN and SYDVKM. The CDR3 extends over 16 amino acids. The CDR3 is CASSFGTGLDRYGYTF. Written as DNA, the CDR3 is TGTGCCAGCAGTTTCGGGACAGGTTTGGACCGCTATGGCTACACCTTC.

The chain links TRBV7-3 to TRBJ1-1; D unresolved. The germline CDR1 and CDR2 sequences are SGHTA and FQGTGA. V lost 2 bases, J lost 2 bases, and 9 bases lay in between. The CDR3 extends over 14 amino acids. Here the CDR3 DNA reads TGTGCCAGCAGCTTAGCGGGTTCCAACACTGAAGCTTTCTTT. Residues: CASSLAGSNTEAFF.

This clonotype was detected only a few times. The V gene is TRBV12-3 or TRBV12-4, the J gene TRBJ2-7, with a weak D call TRBD2 (6 bases). V was trimmed by 3 bases and J by 1 base, leaving 10 bases between them. This CDR3 comprises 14 residues. The CDR3, as DNA: TGTGCCAGCAGTTTCCTGCGGGGATCCTACGAGCAGTACTTC. Protein sequence: CASSFLRGSYEQYF.

The chain has TRBV7-3 and TRBJ2-6, with unresolved D. From germline, CDR1 is SGHTA and CDR2 FQGTGA. Deletions cut 3 bases from V and 4 bases from J, with 10 bases between. This CDR3 spans 15 amino acids. This chain's CDR3 is CASSFGVAGANVLTF. The CDR3, as DNA: TGTGCCAGCAGCTTCGGAGTCGCGGGGGCCAACGTCCTGACTTTC. Full variable domain (remainder filled in from reference TRBV7-3 and TRBJ2-6): GAGVSQTPSNKVTEKGKYVELRCDPISGHTALYWYRQSLGQGPEFLIYFQGTGAADDSGLPNDRFFAVRPEGSVSTLKIQRTERGDSAVYLCASSFGVAGANVLTFGAGSRLTVL.

This clonotype was observed at least ten times. The J gene is TRBJ2-2, the V gene TRBV4-3; D is undetermined. Germline values: CDR1 LGHNA, CDR2 YSLEER. Trimming left V 0 bases short and J 6 bases short, with 8 bases between. The length of the CDR3 is 14 residues. In DNA form, the CDR3 reads TGCGCCAGCAGCCAAGATTCCCTCGCCGGGGAGCTGTTTTTT. It codes for CASSQDSLAGELFF.

This clonotype was picked up many times. V usage is TRBV11-2 and J usage is TRBJ1-1; weak D call: TRBD1 (6 bases). This CDR3 is 15 amino acids long. V was pared by 7 bases and J by 6 bases, with 21 bases between. Germline lookup yields CDR1 SGHAT and CDR2 FQNNGV. The CDR3 reads CASTDSGAQNAEAFF. The CDR3 coding sequence is TGTGCCAGCACCGATTCGGGGGCCCAAAACGCTGAAGCTTTCTTT.

At least ten counts were recorded for this clonotype. The chain recombines TRBV29-1 with TRBJ2-1; 9 bases map to TRBD2. This CDR3 comprises 13 residues. Germline lookup yields CDR1 SQVTM and CDR2 ANQGSEA. J was trimmed by 9 bases and V by 1 base; bases with no gene match: 4. As DNA, the CDR3 is TGCAGCGTTGAAGGTCTAGCGGGACCTGAGCAGTTCTTC. This encodes CSVEGLAGPEQFF.

This clonotype showed up many times. The J gene is TRBJ2-7, the V gene TRBV5-4; D is ambiguous. From germline, CDR1 is SGHNT and CDR2 YYREEE (reference sequence). Trimming stripped 3 bases from V and 0 bases from J, with 10 bases between. The CDR3 has 14 amino acids. The CDR3 coding sequence is TGTGCCAGCAGCTCGGATTACCGCTCCTACGAGCAGTACTTC. Encoded protein: CASSSDYRSYEQYF.

This chain uses TRBV2 with TRBJ2-5; D not certain. The CDR3 contains 11 residues. The germline V and J ends were trimmed by 6 bases and 2 bases, with 4 bases remaining between them. The germline V gene encodes CDR1 SNHLY and CDR2 FYNNEI. This chain's CDR3 is CASRWQETQYF. CDR3 nucleotide sequence: TGTGCCAGCAGGTGGCAAGAGACCCAGTACTTC. Supplemented by reference TRBV2 and TRBJ2-5, the full variable domain reads EPEVTQTPSHQVTQMGQEVILRCVPISNHLYFYWYRQILGQKVEFLVSFYNNEISEKSEIFDDQFSVERPDGSNFTLKIRSTKLEDSAMYFCASRWQETQYFGPGTRLLVL.

About this clonotype itself: This may be a read error: a much more frequent sequence differs by one nucleotide. The CDR3 DNA follows: TGTGCCAGCAGCTTGGACTACGAGCAGTACTTC. As protein: CASSLDYEQYF. The chain employs TRBV5-6 and TRBJ2-7; the D is unclear. CDR3 length: 11 amino acids. V was pared by 0 bases and J by 3 bases, with 1 base between. Germline CDR1 reads SGHDT; CDR2 reads YYEEEE.

At least ten counts were recorded for this clonotype. The V call is TRBV5-6, the J call TRBJ2-7, with TRBD1 matching over 9 bases. Germline-derived CDR1 and CDR2 are SGHDT and YYEEEE. V lost 7 bases to trimming and J lost 3 bases; unmatched junction nucleotides: 8. The CDR3 extends over 14 amino acids. The CDR3, as DNA: TGTGCCAGCCACCGGGACAGGGCAAACTACGAGCAGTACTTC. Its translation is CASHRDRANYEQYF.

This clonotype was picked up a small number of times. The chain carries TRBV13 and TRBJ1-5; D is undetermined. The germline V and J ends were trimmed by 3 bases and 1 base, with 1 base remaining between them. Per germline, CDR1 PRHDT and CDR2 FYEKMQ (reference sequence). The CDR3 extends over 12 amino acids. CDR3 DNA: TGTGCCAGCAGCTTCAGCAATCAGCCCCAGCATTTT. It encodes CASSFSNQPQHF. The full variable domain, completed using reference TRBV13 and TRBJ1-5, is AAGVIQSPRHLIKEKRETATLKCYPIPRHDTVYWYQQGPGQDPQFLISFYEKMQSDKGSIPDRFSAQQFSDYHSELNMSSLELGDSALYFCASSFSNQPQHFGDGTRLSIL.

V is TRBV7-2 and J is TRBJ2-1, with D possibly TRBD2 on 7 matching bases. The germline V and J ends were trimmed by 1 base and 0 bases, with 13 bases remaining between them. Germline V gene sequence: CDR1 SGHTA, CDR2 FQGNSA. The CDR3 has 17 residues. The CDR3 DNA is TGTGCCAGCAGCTTAGACCGCGGGGGCCTCTCCTACAATGAGCAGTTCTTC. As protein: CASSLDRGGLSYNEQFF.

The chain employs TRBV7-6 and TRBJ2-1; D ambiguous. V was cut by 0 bases and J by 7 bases, with 16 bases left in between. Germline lookup yields CDR1 SGHVS and CDR2 FNYEAQ. This CDR3 comprises 16 residues. DNA for the CDR3: TGTGCCAGCAGCTTAGCCTCCCCCCCTGGTGTGAATGAGCAGTTCTTC. As protein: CASSLASPPGVNEQFF.

This clonotype was recorded a few times. The V gene is TRBV12-3 or TRBV12-4, the J gene TRBJ1-1; the D gene is possibly TRBD1 (6 bases). This CDR3 spans 15 amino acids. Between the trimmed V and J ends, which lost 1 base and 3 bases, there was a span of 12 bases. In DNA, the CDR3 is TGTGCCAGCAGTTTAGAGGGGGGGTCGGACACTGAAGCTTTCTTT. As protein: CASSLEGGSDTEAFF.

The rearrangement uses TRBV12-3 or TRBV12-4 and TRBJ2-5; the D is unclear. This CDR3 has 11 amino acids. V dropped 6 bases and J dropped 2 bases, with 4 bases sitting between them. CDR3 DNA sequence: TGTGCCAGCAGACTTCAAGAGACCCAGTACTTC. This codes for CASRLQETQYF.

There are a few counts of this clonotype. The gene calls are TRBV7-9 and TRBJ2-6, with D uncertain. Trimming pared 5 bases from V and 11 bases from J, leaving 16 bases between. The CDR3 sequence is 14 residues long. Germline values: CDR1 SEHNR, CDR2 FQNEAQ (reference sequence). The CDR3 nucleotides are TGTGCCAGCAGCATGGTGCCCTCAGATGACGTCCTGACTTTC. Translation: CASSMVPSDDVLTF.

CDR3 sequence reads: CASSFQGLANEQYF. In nucleotides, the CDR3 is TGTGCCAGCAGTTTTCAGGGGCTAGCGAACGAGCAGTACTTC. This chain uses TRBV6-6 with TRBJ2-7, with D perhaps assigned TRBD1 or TRBD2 (6 bases each). The CDR3 runs to 14 residues. Germline assignment: CDR1 MNHNY and CDR2 SVGAGI (reference sequence). The ends were cut back, 4 bases at V and 5 bases at J, with 15 bases in the middle.

This rearrangement joins TRBV7-6 to TRBJ2-1; 11 positions match TRBD2. V gave up 4 bases and J gave up 6 bases; unmatched junction bases: 5. This CDR3 is built from 15 residues. Germline CDR1 reads SGHVS; CDR2 reads FNYEAQ. The CDR3 spells CASSSVAGGPNEQFF. The CDR3 DNA sequence: TGTGCCAGCAGCTCGGTAGCGGGAGGGCCCAATGAGCAGTTCTTC.

The chain is built from TRBV3-1 and TRBJ2-3; D unclear. V was shortened by 4 bases and J by 2 bases, with 7 bases between the two germline ends. Germline CDR1 LGHDT, CDR2 YNNKEL (reference sequence). The CDR3 extends over 13 amino acids. As DNA, the CDR3 is TGTGCCAGCAGCCCAGATTACACAGATACGCAGTATTTT. Protein product: CASSPDYTDTQYF.